The subject of this entry is one T cell receptor beta chain. Its specific antigen is unknown. Qualities for individual bases were not recorded, and no much larger clone is one base off. The sample belongs to a study of blood T cell repertoires in COVID-19 (dated by TCRdb to 2020 to 2022). Turning to the overall study: Collaborator samples came from the United States, Italy and Spain and covered acute and convalescent phases of COVID-19. The material from the prospective study consisted of cDNA or gDNA derived from T cells, B-cell-depleted T cells, or PBMCs. Subjects who had been exposed to COVID-19, were actively infected with it, or had recovered from it provided the deeply sampled blood TCRbeta repertoires that made up the dataset. A freely available public database, intended as a resource for researchers studying the immune response to SARS-CoV-2, is where the repertoires were released. The samples were drawn from two sources: the first 160 participants of the ongoing ImmuneRACE study, and 950 to 1,500 subjects contributed by 6 global collaborators. Sample metadata almost always included a de-identified subject ID, COVID-19 status, age in years and sex. Where HLA class I and class II types were available, the types were taken from metadata supplied by the sample provider, not from assay-based typing. Findings and caveats that apply to the study as a whole: How much clinical and demographic metadata was included differed by source and by participant, and the metadata was provided uncurated.

The collaborating institutions used their own protocols to collect whole blood in K2EDTA tubes. For TCRbeta analysis, collaborator samples were shipped as frozen whole blood, as isolated PBMCs, or as DNA extracted from either sample type. TCRbeta CDR3 regions were amplified from genomic DNA by means of the immunoSEQ Assay, a bias-controlled multiplex PCR. Per the source publication's procedure: Within the assay, amplification of reference gene primers was used to estimate how many nucleated cells each sample contained. To quantify the absolute abundance of each unique TCRbeta CDR3 rearrangement, sequence reads were collapsed and filtered. Productive Simpson clonality was computed per sample as the square root of Simpson's diversity index over productive rearrangements. TCRdb provides this immuneACCESS table in a form limited to in-frame rearrangements. Some clones are lacking; in checked studies, under half of them reflect an unresolved V gene, and why the rest are absent is not known. The V and J calls and the clone size are those of that table, but D and trimming were determined from the DNA. The sample contains approximately 14,000 clones, more than 70% of them found a single time. The ten largest account for 16% of the sample.

Trimming takes 3 bases off V and 3 bases off J; junction bases not matched to a gene: 9. Based on the germline V gene, the CDR1 and CDR2 sequences are SGDLS and YYNGEE. From the cysteine up to the phenylalanine, the CDR3 has a length of 16 residues. Only CDR3 DNA is held: 48 bases, read in frame from base 1. The origin of this receptor is a human donor in a cohort sampled during active COVID-19. The chain couples TRBV9 to TRBJ2-1; TRBD1 lines up with 7 middle nucleotides. The sample consisted of peripheral blood. The sequenced DNA is TGTGCCAGCAGCGCCGGGGACAGCAACTTCTACAATGAGCAGTTCTTC. It translates to CASSAGDSNFYNEQFF.